The rows below give T cell receptor beta chains drawn from one sample of a study of control samples from healthy donors and cancer patients. The assay was immunoSEQ multiplex PCR, and TCRdb's table has in-frame clones only and misses some. The data show 55,000 to 80,000 clones, roughly 89% seen once. Sequenced input: PBMCs. These receptors were collected from a man in his 60s with colorectal cancer. Both conserved end residues are part of each CDR3. A D gene is named only where the DNA matches it firmly. Size is stated for part of the rows, as once, few or many counts, or as a class when the clone is expanded.

-,-,TRBV2,TRBJ1-5,CASSEGGGFGGPQHF,TGTGCCAGCAGTGAAGGAGGGGGTTTCGGGGGGCCCCAGCATTTT
-,-,TRBV9,TRBJ2-5,CASSADYPKTQYF,TGTGCCAGCAGCGCCGACTACCCCAAGACCCAGTACTTC
-,-,TRBV3-1/TRBV3-2,TRBJ2-7,CASSQEGLSYEQYF,TGTGCCAGCAGCCAAGAAGGGCTCTCCTACGAGCAGTACTTC
-,-,TRBV28,TRBJ1-5,CASSLTGIQPQHF,TGTGCCAGCAGTTTAACAGGGATACAGCCCCAGCATTTT
-,-,TRBV3-1/TRBV3-2,TRBJ2-3,CASSQARGTDTQYF,TGTGCCAGCAGCCAAGCGAGAGGCACAGATACGCAGTATTTT
-,TRBD1,TRBV7-3,TRBJ2-1,CASSLLGDRGLNEQFF,TGTGCCAGCAGCCTATTAGGGGACAGGGGCCTCAATGAGCAGTTCTTC
-,-,TRBV6-5,TRBJ2-3,CASSYTITDTQYF,TGTGCCAGCAGTTACACTATCACAGATACGCAGTATTTT
-,-,TRBV23-1,TRBJ1-2,CASSLPLPGHGSYTF,TGCGCCAGCAGTCTCCCGCTCCCGGGTCATGGGAGCTACACCTTC
-,-,TRBV19,TRBJ1-5,CASSSNRQSQPQHF,TGTGCCAGTAGTTCAAATCGACAGAGTCAGCCCCAGCATTTT
-,-,TRBV14,TRBJ1-3,CASSPRQAHSGNTIYF,TGTGCCAGCAGCCCCCGGCAGGCCCACTCTGGAAACACCATATATTTT
-,-,TRBV2,TRBJ1-4,CASSADRTTNEKLFF,TGTGCCAGCAGCGCCGACAGGACAACTAATGAAAAACTGTTTTTT
-,TRBD2,TRBV10-1,TRBJ2-3,CASSPISGGSPTDTQYF,TGCGCCAGCAGTCCCATAAGCGGGGGTTCCCCCACAGATACGCAGTATTTT
-,-,TRBV12-2,TRBJ2-5,CASRLRGLETQYF,TGTGCAAGTCGCTTGAGGGGGTTGGAGACCCAGTACTTC
-,TRBD1,TRBV19,TRBJ2-3,CASSPRDRGATDTQYF,TGTGCCAGTAGTCCCCGGGACAGGGGAGCGACAGATACGCAGTATTTT
-,-,TRBV21-1,TRBJ2-4,CASSKARSSRRGNIQYF,TGTGCCAGCAGCAAAGCGAGATCCTCTCGGAGGGGAAACATTCAGTACTTC
-,-,TRBV27,TRBJ2-1,CASTSGGRGDEQFF,TGTGCCAGCACCTCAGGGGGCCGGGGGGATGAGCAGTTCTTC
-,TRBD1,TRBV3-1/TRBV3-2,TRBJ2-7,CASSQAQRDRPYEQYF,TGTGCCAGCAGCCAAGCGCAACGGGACAGGCCCTACGAGCAGTACTTC
-,TRBD1,TRBV5-1,TRBJ1-1,CASGRTGTLNTEAFF,TGCGCCAGCGGACGGACAGGGACCTTGAACACTGAAGCTTTCTTT
-,-,TRBV19,TRBJ2-5,CASSIEGRGETQYF,TGTGCCAGTAGTATAGAGGGGCGGGGCGAGACCCAGTACTTC
-,-,TRBV18,TRBJ2-1,CASSPAGRGNEQFF,TGTGCCAGCTCACCAGCAGGGAGAGGGAATGAGCAGTTCTTC
-,-,TRBV28,TRBJ1-2,CASSFSTGPLRGYTF,TGTGCCAGCAGTTTTAGCACGGGCCCCTTGCGTGGCTACACCTTC
-,TRBD1,TRBV6-5,TRBJ1-2,CASQGVGGYTF,TGTGCCAGCCAGGGGGTGGGTGGCTACACCTTC
-,-,TRBV30,TRBJ1-5,CAWAGYSNQPQHF,TGTGCCTGGGCAGGTTATAGCAATCAGCCCCAGCATTTT
-,-,TRBV15,TRBJ2-7,CATSREQGYSYEQYF,TGTGCCACCAGCAGAGAGCAAGGGTACTCCTACGAGCAGTACTTC
-,-,TRBV9,TRBJ1-6,CASSVDEGTYNSPLHF,TGTGCCAGCAGCGTAGATGAGGGTACCTATAATTCACCCCTCCACTTT
-,-,TRBV13,TRBJ2-2,CASSTGVTGELFF,TGTGCCAGCAGCACGGGGGTCACCGGGGAGCTGTTTTTT
-,-,TRBV11-2,TRBJ1-1,CASSFAAGLTNTEAFF,TGTGCCAGCAGCTTCGCCGCGGGACTGACGAACACTGAAGCTTTCTTT
-,-,TRBV11-1,TRBJ2-3,CASSVRWDTQYF,TGTGCCAGCAGCGTAAGGTGGGATACGCAGTATTTT
few,TRBD1,TRBV10-3,TRBJ2-3,CAISGGQRTSTDTQYF,TGTGCCATCAGTGGGGGACAGCGCACTAGCACAGATACGCAGTATTTT
-,-,TRBV6-5,TRBJ1-5,CASYLGGTSNQPQHF,TGTGCCAGCTATTTGGGGGGAACTAGCAATCAGCCCCAGCATTTT
-,-,TRBV7-3,TRBJ1-2,CASSLTGFYGYTF,TGTGCCAGCAGCTTAACGGGTTTCTATGGCTACACCTTC
-,-,TRBV6-5,TRBJ2-3,CASSSPWGTQYF,TGTGCCAGCAGCTCCCCTTGGGGCACGCAGTATTTT
once,TRBD1,TRBV5-4,TRBJ2-2,CASSPDRGRRTGELFF,TGTGCCAGCAGCCCTGACAGGGGGCGCCGCACCGGGGAGCTGTTTTTT
-,-,TRBV5-1,TRBJ1-5,CASSPGAGNQPQHF,TGCGCCAGCAGCCCAGGGGCGGGCAATCAGCCCCAGCATTTT
-,-,TRBV30,TRBJ1-6,CAWSYGSSYNSPLHF,TGTGCCTGGAGTTATGGGAGCTCCTATAATTCACCCCTCCACTTT
-,-,TRBV3-1/TRBV3-2,TRBJ2-7,CASSPFARSSYEQYF,TGTGCCAGCAGCCCCTTCGCGCGGAGCTCCTACGAGCAGTACTTC
-,-,TRBV5-1,TRBJ2-1,CASRMTTSYNEQFF,TGCGCCAGCAGAATGACAACCTCCTACAATGAGCAGTTCTTC
-,-,TRBV7-9,TRBJ1-4,CASSPRRTVGEKLFF,TGTGCCAGCAGCCCCCGTAGGACAGTGGGTGAAAAACTGTTTTTT
-,-,TRBV18,TRBJ2-7,CASSPRQGIDEQYF,TGTGCCAGCTCACCCCGGCAGGGCATCGACGAGCAGTACTTC
-,TRBD2,TRBV7-3,TRBJ2-5,CASSPQAGTQETQYF,TGTGCCAGCAGCCCACAAGCGGGAACCCAAGAGACCCAGTACTTC
-,TRBD2,TRBV5-1,TRBJ2-3,CASSPGLAGGSTSTDTQYF,TGCGCCAGCAGCCCGGGACTAGCGGGGGGGTCGACTAGCACAGATACGCAGTATTTT
-,-,TRBV5-6,TRBJ2-7,CASSLDWGRNYEQYF,TGTGCCAGCAGCTTGGATTGGGGCAGGAACTACGAGCAGTACTTC
-,TRBD2,TRBV7-3,TRBJ2-5,CASRLAGGTTQETQYF,TGTGCCAGCCGACTAGCGGGGGGGACTACCCAAGAGACCCAGTACTTC
once,-,TRBV3-1/TRBV3-2,TRBJ1-3,CASSQDGVALSGATIYF,TGTGCCAGCAGCCAAGATGGGGTAGCTTTATCTGGGGCCACCATATATTTT
-,-,TRBV28,TRBJ2-1,CASSLRSREHEQFF,TGTGCCAGCAGTTTGAGGAGCAGGGAGCATGAGCAGTTCTTC